Presented here are 28 T cell receptor beta chains from one specimen sequenced in a study of post-analysis software for immune sequencing data. Whole-study results and caveats: The study found TRBV5-6, TRBV5-1 and TRBV20-1 among about five TRBV segments more frequent in patients than controls.

Their recognized antigens are unknown. Libraries were made from TCR beta cDNA, and they carried unique molecular identifiers. TCRdb re-derived calls from the PCR reads in MiXCR, one entry per CDR3 protein. Of 800,000 to 950,000 distinct CDR3 sequences detected, roughly half appear once; the ten largest clones hold about 4.8%. Sequencing used blood. These receptors were obtained from a girl aged 5 to 17 with multiple sclerosis.

The gene calls are TRBV7-8 and TRBJ2-5, with D possibly matching TRBD2 (6 bases). Germline V gives CDR1 SGHVS, CDR2 FQNEAQ. The CDR3 is made up of 15 amino acids. Trimming removed 5 bases at V and 4 bases at J, with 17 bases between. CDR3 in amino acids: CASSQWGVTGETQYF. DNA for the CDR3: TGTGCCAGCAGCCAATGGGGGGTAACTGGAGAGACCCAGTACTTC.

The chain recombines TRBV5-1 with TRBJ2-7, with 11 bases lining up with TRBD2. Germline CDR1 and CDR2: SGHRS and YFSETQ. Trimming removed 0 bases from V and 7 bases from J; junction bases left unmatched: 9. The CDR3 covers 16 residues. CDR3 nucleotide sequence: TGCGCCAGCAGCTTGGGCCCGGGACTAGCGGCGGGTGAGCAGTACTTC. Its translation is CASSLGPGLAAGEQYF. The full variable domain, its missing parts supplied by reference TRBV5-1 and TRBJ2-7, is KAGVTQTPRYLIKTRGQQVTLSCSPISGHRSVSWYQQTPGQGLQFLFEYFSETQRNKGNFPGRFSGRQFSNSRSEMNVSTLELGDSALYLCASSLGPGLAAGEQYFGPGTRLTVT.

The chain couples TRBV12-3 or TRBV12-4 to TRBJ2-3, with D maybe TRBD2 (6 bases). There are 15 residues in the CDR3. V lost 1 base to trimming and J lost 3 bases, with 11 bases between them. In DNA, the CDR3 is TGTGCCAGCAGTTTAGATGGGGGAGGAACAGATACGCAGTATTTT. Protein: CASSLDGGGTDTQYF.

The chain recombines TRBV12-5 with TRBJ2-7; D is ambiguous. CDR3 length: 15 residues. Germline CDR1 is LGHNT and CDR2 is FRNRAP. Trimming shortened V by 3 bases and J by 3 bases, and 15 bases separated the two germline ends. This chain's CDR3 is CASGFPKEGHYEQYF. The CDR3 DNA sequence: TGTGCTAGTGGTTTCCCCAAGGAAGGCCACTACGAGCAGTACTTC.

V gene TRBV14 combines with J gene TRBJ2-1; D not resolved. The length of the CDR3 is 15 residues. Germline V gene data show CDR1 as SGHDN and CDR2 as FVKESK. V was cut by 1 base and J by 5 bases, with 12 bases left in between. The DNA for the CDR3 is TGTGCCAGCAGCCAAGTAGCCGGATCCCACAATGAGCAGTTCTTC. Encoded protein: CASSQVAGSHNEQFF.

This rearrangement joins TRBV6-6 to TRBJ1-5; D is undetermined. CDR3 size: 13 residues. Germline CDR1 is MNHNY and CDR2 is SVGAGI (reference sequence). V was pared by 7 bases and J by 9 bases, with 16 bases between. CDR3 sequence: CASTWLVALPQHF. The CDR3 DNA follows: TGTGCCAGCACCTGGCTGGTTGCCTTGCCCCAGCATTTT.

The V call is TRBV4-1, the J call TRBJ2-6; the match to TRBD1 covers 10 bases. Germline V lookup: CDR1 MGHRA, CDR2 YSYEKL. The CDR3 has 19 residues. V was clipped by 0 bases and J by 4 bases; unmatched bases: 9. CDR3 nucleotides: TGCGCCAGCAGCCAAGAACCGGGACAGGGGTTTCGAGGGGCCAACGTCCTGACTTTC. It encodes CASSQEPGQGFRGANVLTF.

The genes are TRBV6-5 and TRBJ2-5, with 8 bases identical to TRBD1. CDR1 MNHEY and CDR2 SVGAGI come from the germline V gene. After removal of 2 bases from V and 5 bases from J, the junction contained 10 bases not matched to a gene. The CDR3 loop spans 16 amino acids. The DNA for the CDR3 is TGTGCCAGCAGTTACACTCAGGGGGCTTTTTTGGAGACCCAGTACTTC. It codes for CASSYTQGAFLETQYF.

The rearrangement joins TRBV5-1 to TRBJ2-1; D is perhaps TRBD2 (6 bases). V lost 0 bases to trimming and J lost 7 bases, with 17 bases between them. The CDR3 runs to 16 residues. Germline CDR1 reads SGHRS; CDR2 reads YFSETQ. CDR3 sequence (DNA): TGCGCCAGCAGCTTGGGGGGGGTCCCCGGCGGGAATGAGCAGTTCTTC. It specifies CASSLGGVPGGNEQFF.

The chain employs TRBV2 and TRBJ2-5; no definite D call. Per germline, CDR1 SNHLY and CDR2 FYNNEI. CDR3 size: 12 residues. Trimming cost V 8 bases and J 1 base, with 8 bases left between them. The CDR3 DNA reads as TGTGCCAGCTGGGCATCCCAAGAGACCCAGTACTTC. Its protein is CASWASQETQYF. The full variable domain, rest sourced from reference TRBV2 and TRBJ2-5, is EPEVTQTPSHQVTQMGQEVILRCVPISNHLYFYWYRQILGQKVEFLVSFYNNEISEKSEIFDDQFSVERPDGSNFTLKIRSTKLEDSAMYFCASWASQETQYFGPGTRLLVL.

This clonotype was counted a few times. The gene calls are TRBV11-1 and TRBJ2-7, with 8 bases matching TRBD2. J was trimmed by 4 bases and V by 4 bases; bases with no gene match: 6. This CDR3 has 14 amino acids. Germline V CDR1 and CDR2: SGHAT, FQDESV (reference sequence). CDR3 in amino acids: CASSSGTREYEQYF. In DNA, the CDR3 is TGTGCCAGCAGCTCCGGGACTAGGGAATACGAGCAGTACTTC. The full variable domain, its missing parts supplied by reference TRBV11-1 and TRBJ2-7, is EAEVAQSPRYKITEKSQAVAFWCDPISGHATLYWYRQILGQGPELLVQFQDESVVDDSQLPKDRFSAERLKGVDSTLKIQPAELGDSAMYLCASSSGTREYEQYFGPGTRLTVT.

The chain combines TRBV7-2 with TRBJ2-3, with 8 bases identical to TRBD1. The CDR3 covers 15 residues. V trimming: 1 base; J trimming: 4 bases; junction bases outside the gene matches: 4. CDR1 is SGHTA, CDR2 FQGNSA, per germline. CDR3 DNA sequence: TGTGCCAGCAGCTTAGTGGGACAGGCTCCAGATACGCAGTATTTT. Amino acids: CASSLVGQAPDTQYF.

The chain has TRBV6-1 and TRBJ1-2; D remains unclear. Looked up from germline, CDR1 is MNHNS and CDR2 is SASEGT. V was trimmed by 2 bases and J by 8 bases, leaving 9 bases between them. The CDR3 consists of 12 residues. DNA of the CDR3: TGTGCCAGCAGTGAAACCAGCCGGGGCTACACCTTC. Protein sequence: CASSETSRGYTF.

This chain links TRBV6-5 with TRBJ2-1, with 8 bases identical to TRBD1. The CDR3 has 15 amino acids. The trim removed 5 bases at V and 5 bases at J, leaving 8 bases unmatched. CDR1 is MNHEY and CDR2 is SVGAGI in the germline V gene. The CDR3 loop is CASSATGTGDNEQFF. The CDR3 nucleotides are TGTGCCAGCAGTGCTACCGGGACAGGAGACAATGAGCAGTTCTTC.

This clonotype was counted a few times. This rearrangement joins TRBV12-3 or TRBV12-4 to TRBJ2-5; perhaps TRBD1 as D (6 bases). This CDR3 contains 14 residues. Trimming left V 6 bases short and J 6 bases short, with 17 bases between. CDR3 DNA sequence: TGTGCCAGCAGCCCACAGGGCCCGGGGAAGACCCAGTACTTC. It is translated as CASSPQGPGKTQYF.

As concerns this clonotype: One junction end disagrees with the germline gene, perhaps due to a read error. This rearrangement joins TRBV7-7 to TRBJ2-1, with D possibly matching TRBD2 (5 bases). Germline V gene lookup returns CDR1 SSHAT and CDR2 FNYEAQ (reference sequence). The CDR3 spans 14 residues. DNA of the CDR3: TGTGCTAGCAGCATAATACCGGCGGGCAATGAGCAGTTCTTC. This gives the protein CASSIIPAGNEQFF.

V and J are TRBV5-1 and TRBJ1-1; D is unclear. The CDR3 runs 14 residues. The germline V gene encodes CDR1 SGHRS and CDR2 YFSETQ. The ends were cut back, 7 bases at V and 4 bases at J, with 17 bases in the middle. CDR3 loop: CASFSRDDGTEAFF. CDR3 bases: TGCGCCAGCTTTTCCCGAGACGACGGCACTGAAGCTTTCTTT.

The rearrangement joins TRBV7-9 to TRBJ1-1, with D unclear. The length of the CDR3 is 14 residues. Between the trimmed V and J ends, which lost 2 bases and 1 base, there was a span of 8 bases. CDR1 SEHNR and CDR2 FQNEAQ come from the germline V gene (reference sequence). The CDR3 loop is CASSLKTGNTEAFF. The CDR3 region has the DNA TGTGCCAGCAGCTTAAAGACGGGGAACACTGAAGCTTTCTTT.

The chain links TRBV10-3 to TRBJ2-5, with a possible D match to TRBD2 (6 bases). The CDR3 contains 12 residues. The V gene lost 8 bases and the J gene lost 2 bases, with 9 bases spanning the gap. Germline V CDR1 and CDR2: ENHRY, SYGVKD. The CDR3 reads CAIGLQQETQYF. In DNA, the CDR3 is TGTGCCATCGGACTACAGCAAGAGACCCAGTACTTC.

The V gene is TRBV7-9, the J gene TRBJ2-5; 9 nucleotides align to TRBD1. The CDR3 runs to 16 residues. The germline V gene has CDR1 SEHNR and CDR2 FQNEAQ (reference sequence). V was clipped by 2 bases and J by 5 bases; unmatched bases: 9. CDR3 in amino acids: CASSLRWTGEPETQYF. CDR3 in DNA: TGTGCCAGCAGCTTACGCTGGACAGGGGAGCCGGAGACCCAGTACTTC.

A remark on this clonotype: Relative to the germline gene, one junction end is altered; a read error may explain this. The rearrangement joins TRBV6-4 to TRBJ1-2, with TRBD1 identical over 8 bases. The CDR3 contains 13 residues. The germline V gene has CDR1 MRHNA and CDR2 SNTAGT. As DNA, the CDR3 is TGTGCCGGCAGCAGGGGGCGCGACTATGGCTACACCTTC. Protein product: CAGSRGRDYGYTF.

The chain is built from TRBV4-1 and TRBJ2-7; D might be TRBD2 (5 bases). From germline, CDR1 is MGHRA and CDR2 YSYEKL. V lost 3 bases and J 3 bases, leaving 15 bases between the germline ends. CDR3 size: 15 residues. The CDR3 sequence: CASSHPTGSYYEQYF. The CDR3 region has the DNA TGCGCCAGCAGCCACCCTACGGGGAGTTACTACGAGCAGTACTTC.

CDR3: CASSLEAGTVREQYF. DNA of the CDR3: TGCGCCAGCAGCTTGGAGGCGGGTACCGTGAGAGAGCAGTACTTC. The chain links TRBV5-1 to TRBJ2-7; tentative D call: TRBD2 (5 bases). The CDR3 is 15 amino acids. The ends were cut back, 0 bases at V and 7 bases at J, with 17 bases in the middle. Germline values: CDR1 SGHRS, CDR2 YFSETQ. Drawing the rest from reference TRBV5-1 and TRBJ2-7, the complete variable domain is KAGVTQTPRYLIKTRGQQVTLSCSPISGHRSVSWYQQTPGQGLQFLFEYFSETQRNKGNFPGRFSGRQFSNSRSEMNVSTLELGDSALYLCASSLEAGTVREQYFGPGTRLTVT.

The gene calls are TRBV28 and TRBJ2-7, with D perhaps TRBD1 (6 bases). The CDR3 is made up of 17 amino acids. Germline values: CDR1 MDHEN, CDR2 SYDVKM. V was pared by 3 bases and J by 3 bases, with 21 bases between. The CDR3 is CASSFLPGQPHNYEQYF. The CDR3 DNA follows: TGTGCCAGCAGTTTCCTTCCCGGACAGCCCCATAACTACGAGCAGTACTTC.

This sequence joins TRBV29-1 and TRBJ2-7; D is possibly TRBD1 (5 bases). V was trimmed by 5 bases and J by 0 bases, leaving 14 bases between them. Germline assignment: CDR1 SQVTM and CDR2 ANQGSEA. The CDR3 totals 14 residues. The CDR3, as DNA: TGCAGCGTTAAAAACAGGATGAGCTCCTACGAGCAGTACTTC. Its protein product is CSVKNRMSSYEQYF.

The V call is TRBV29-1, the J call TRBJ2-4; no firm D call. Germline V gives CDR1 SQVTM, CDR2 ANQGSEA. The CDR3 sequence is 12 residues long. Trimming pared 4 bases from V and 3 bases from J, leaving 7 bases between. The CDR3 region is CSVVVDKNIQYF. The DNA for the CDR3 is TGCAGCGTTGTCGTAGACAAAAACATTCAGTACTTC.

The V and J genes are TRBV5-1 and TRBJ2-6, with D perhaps being TRBD1 or TRBD2 (6 bases each). The germline V gene has CDR1 SGHRS and CDR2 YFSETQ. This CDR3 has 20 residues. Trimming took off 2 bases at V and 2 bases at J, with 23 bases between the two ends. The CDR3 region is CASSFNPKGGLSTGANVLTF. As DNA, the CDR3 is TGCGCCAGCAGCTTCAATCCAAAAGGGGGGCTTTCAACTGGGGCCAACGTCCTGACTTTC.

This clonotype was observed a handful of times. V usage is TRBV2 and J usage is TRBJ1-2; perhaps TRBD1 as D (5 bases). Deletions cut 7 bases from V and 8 bases from J, with 14 bases between. Germline lookup yields CDR1 SNHLY and CDR2 FYNNEI. CDR3 size: 12 residues. The CDR3 coding sequence is TGTGCCAGCAATCCTAGGGGATACGGCTACACCTTC. Encoded protein: CASNPRGYGYTF.